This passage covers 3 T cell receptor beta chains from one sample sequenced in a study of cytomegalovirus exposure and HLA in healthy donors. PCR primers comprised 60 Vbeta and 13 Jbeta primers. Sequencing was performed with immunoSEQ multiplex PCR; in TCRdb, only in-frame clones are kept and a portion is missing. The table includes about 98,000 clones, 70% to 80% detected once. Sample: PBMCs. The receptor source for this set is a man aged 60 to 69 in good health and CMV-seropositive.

CDR3 coding DNA: TGTGCCAGCACCAGCTACAATGAGCAGTTCTTC. The encoded protein is CASTSYNEQFF. The gene calls are TRBV19 and TRBJ2-1; D unresolved. Germline CDR1 and CDR2: LNHDA and SQIVND (reference sequence). The CDR3 is 11 residues long. Trimming stripped 9 bases from V and 3 bases from J, with 6 bases between.

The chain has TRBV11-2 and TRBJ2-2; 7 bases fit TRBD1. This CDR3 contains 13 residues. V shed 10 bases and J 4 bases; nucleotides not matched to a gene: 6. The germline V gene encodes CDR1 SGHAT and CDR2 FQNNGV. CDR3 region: CAIGQAPTGELFF. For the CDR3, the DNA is TGTGCCATTGGACAGGCGCCCACCGGGGAGCTGTTTTTT. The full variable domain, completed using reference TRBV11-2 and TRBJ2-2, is EAGVAQSPRYKIIEKRQSVAFWCNPISGHATLYWYQQILGQGPKLLIQFQNNGVVDDSQLPKDRFSAERLKGVDSTLKIQPAKLEDSAVYLCAIGQAPTGELFFGEGSRLTVL.

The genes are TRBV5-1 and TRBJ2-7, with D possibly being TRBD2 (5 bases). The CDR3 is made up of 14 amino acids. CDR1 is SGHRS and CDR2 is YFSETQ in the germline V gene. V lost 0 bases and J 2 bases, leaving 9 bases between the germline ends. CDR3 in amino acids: CASSLGWETYEQYF. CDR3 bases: TGCGCCAGCAGCTTGGGCTGGGAGACCTACGAGCAGTACTTC.